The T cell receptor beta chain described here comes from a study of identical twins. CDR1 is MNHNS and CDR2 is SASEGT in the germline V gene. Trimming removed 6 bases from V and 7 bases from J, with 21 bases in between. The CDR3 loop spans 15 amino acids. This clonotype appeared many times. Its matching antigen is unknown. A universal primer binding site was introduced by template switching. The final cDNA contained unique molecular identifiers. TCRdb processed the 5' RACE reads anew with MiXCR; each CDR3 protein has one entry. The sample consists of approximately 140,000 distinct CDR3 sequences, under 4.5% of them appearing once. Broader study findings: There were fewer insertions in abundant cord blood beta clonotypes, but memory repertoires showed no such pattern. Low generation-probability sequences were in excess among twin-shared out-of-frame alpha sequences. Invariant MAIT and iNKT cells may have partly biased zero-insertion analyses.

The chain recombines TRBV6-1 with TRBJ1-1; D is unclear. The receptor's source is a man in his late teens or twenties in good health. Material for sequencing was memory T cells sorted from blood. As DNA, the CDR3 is TGTGCCAGCAGCGCTAACTTCCCGGGAACTGGTGAAGCTTTCTTT. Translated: CASSANFPGTGEAFF.